The 22 T cell receptor beta chains below all came from one sample that was sequenced in a study of read filtering for tumor transcriptome and immune sequencing. This library used roughly 370 ng RNA and molecular barcoded adaptors spanning alpha/delta and beta/gamma chains. Each CDR3 protein is one row after TCRdb ran MiXCR on the reads. The sample has 40,000 or so distinct CDR3 sequences, roughly 12% seen once. What was sequenced was a population of CD138-negative cells sorted from bone marrow. The origin of the receptors is a donor at least 40 years old with multiple myeloma.

This clonotype was seen ten or more times. The genes are TRBV29-1 and TRBJ2-3; 7 bases fit TRBD1. The CDR3 has 12 residues. V gave up 5 bases and J gave up 4 bases; unmatched junction bases: 3. Germline assignment: CDR1 SQVTM and CDR2 ANQGSEA. CDR3 in amino acids: CSVRTGADTQYF. As DNA, the CDR3 is TGCAGCGTTCGTACAGGGGCAGATACGCAGTATTTT.

This clonotype was counted at least ten times. V gene TRBV11-2 combines with J gene TRBJ2-3; D remains unclear. The V and J ends lost 1 base and 5 bases respectively, with 4 bases between them. CDR3 length: 12 residues. CDR1 and CDR2 (germline): SGHAT, FQNNGV. The CDR3 region is CASSLALDTQYF. CDR3 sequence (DNA): TGTGCCAGCAGCTTAGCCCTAGATACGCAGTATTTT. Full variable domain (outside the CDR3, taken from reference TRBV11-2 and TRBJ2-3): EAGVAQSPRYKIIEKRQSVAFWCNPISGHATLYWYQQILGQGPKLLIQFQNNGVVDDSQLPKDRFSAERLKGVDSTLKIQPAKLEDSAVYLCASSLALDTQYFGPGTRLTVL.

This clonotype appeared many times. The J gene is TRBJ1-2, the V gene TRBV20-1; 7 nucleotides agree with TRBD1. Per the germline V gene, CDR1 is DFQATT and CDR2 is SNEGSKA (reference sequence). This CDR3 has 11 amino acids. With V trimmed by 6 bases and J by 4 bases, 2 bases remained unmatched. Written as DNA, the CDR3 is TGCAGTGCCCAGGGGGGCTATGGCTACACCTTC. This encodes CSAQGGYGYTF.

This clonotype has only a few counts. The rearrangement links TRBV6-5 to TRBJ2-6; D is undetermined. Trimming shortened V by 0 bases and J by 2 bases, and 8 bases separated the two germline ends. Germline CDR1 is MNHEY and CDR2 is SVGAGI. The CDR3 loop spans 16 amino acids. The CDR3 nucleotides read TGTGCCAGCAGTTACTCGGGGAAGACTGGGGCCAACGTCCTGACTTTC. Protein: CASSYSGKTGANVLTF.

About this clonotype itself: A read error may produce the germline difference seen at one junction end. The chain employs TRBV11-2 and TRBJ2-2; D remains ambiguous. This CDR3 has 15 amino acids. Germline CDR1 SGHAT, CDR2 FQNNGV. As DNA, the CDR3 is TGTGCCGGCAGCTTAAGTTTCTCGAACACCGGGGAGCTGTTTTTT. It translates to CAGSLSFSNTGELFF.

This clonotype came up many times. The genes are TRBV3-1 and TRBJ2-1; D may correspond to TRBD1 or TRBD2 (5 bases each). The CDR3 sequence is 15 residues long. The V end was cut by 0 bases, the J end by 4 bases, with 10 bases between. Germline CDR1 is LGHDT and CDR2 is YNNKEL (reference sequence). The CDR3 reads CASSQDRGRYNEQFF. Here the CDR3 DNA reads TGTGCCAGCAGCCAAGATCGGGGCAGGTACAATGAGCAGTTCTTC.

In regard to this clonotype: Possible read error: a much larger clone is one base away. V usage is TRBV28 and J usage is TRBJ1-5, with D possibly TRBD1 on 6 matching bases. Per germline, CDR1 MDHEN and CDR2 SYDVKM. V was pared by 10 bases and J by 6 bases, with 19 bases between. The CDR3 has 14 amino acids. CDR3 DNA: TGTGCCACCACCGGGGTGGGGGCCGTTCAGCCCCAGCATTTT. Encoded protein: CATTGVGAVQPQHF.

This clonotype was recorded many times. The chain couples TRBV7-3 to TRBJ1-1; D is unclear. CDR3 size: 13 residues. Trimming stripped 5 bases from V and 4 bases from J, with 11 bases between. Germline loops: CDR1 SGHTA, CDR2 FQGTGA. CDR3 protein: CASSREEGTEAFF. CDR3 DNA: TGTGCCAGCAGCCGAGAAGAGGGCACTGAAGCTTTCTTT. Using reference TRBV7-3 and TRBJ1-1 for the parts outside the CDR3, the full variable domain is GAGVSQTPSNKVTEKGKYVELRCDPISGHTALYWYRQSLGQGPEFLIYFQGTGAADDSGLPNDRFFAVRPEGSVSTLKIQRTERGDSAVYLCASSREEGTEAFFGQGTRLTVV.

This clonotype has only a few counts. This sequence may be a read error, since a much larger clone differs from it by one base. The V and J genes are TRBV2 and TRBJ1-1, with D tentatively TRBD1 (5 bases). The V gene's germline CDR1 is SNHLY and CDR2 FYNNEI. The V end was cut by 4 bases, the J end by 6 bases, with 15 bases between. This CDR3 spans 14 amino acids. CDR3 sequence (DNA): TGTGCCAGCAGTGGCAGGGAGTGGGGGGCTGAAGCTTTCTTT. Its translation is CASSGREWGAEAFF.

This clonotype was seen ten or more times. V and J are TRBV6-5 and TRBJ2-5; 7 bases agree with TRBD2. Germline values: CDR1 MNHEY, CDR2 SVGAGI. The CDR3 loop spans 19 amino acids. Germline trimming cut 5 bases from V and 2 bases from J; bases unmatched to any gene: 20. The CDR3 nucleotides are TGTGCCAGCAGTAACCGTCCGCGGGTGCCTAGCGGACCACAAGAGACCCAGTACTTC. Its protein is CASSNRPRVPSGPQETQYF.

This clonotype has ten or more counts. CDR3 coding DNA: TGTGCCAGCAGCGCCCGCCGACAGGGGGCCCAACTCGAGCAGTACTTC. This translates into CASSARRQGAQLEQYF. The V call is TRBV7-9, the J call TRBJ2-7; 10 bases line up with TRBD1. After removal of 5 bases from V and 6 bases from J, the junction contained 13 bases not matched to a gene. Germline V gene lookup returns CDR1 SEHNR and CDR2 FQNEAQ (reference sequence). This CDR3 is built from 16 residues.

This clonotype came up a few times. CDR3 loop: CASSPPTVNTEAFF. In DNA, the CDR3 is TGTGCCAGCTCACCACCTACAGTGAACACTGAAGCTTTCTTT. The J gene is TRBJ1-1, the V gene TRBV18; D remains ambiguous. There are 14 residues in the CDR3. Between the trimmed V and J ends, which lost 0 bases and 0 bases, there was a span of 5 bases. CDR1 and CDR2 (germline): KGHSH, LQKENI.

This clonotype came up many times. The rearrangement joins TRBV27 to TRBJ2-1, with D possibly being TRBD2 (6 bases). Trimming pared 6 bases from V and 10 bases from J, leaving 16 bases between. CDR3 length equals 13 residues. Germline CDR1 is MNHEY and CDR2 is SMNVEV (reference sequence). The CDR3: CASSPWAGREQFF. The CDR3 DNA follows: TGTGCCAGCAGCCCCTGGGCGGGGCGAGAGCAGTTCTTC.

Judged by abundance, this clonotype is medium-sized. The CDR3, as DNA: TGTGCCACCGGGGGAGGTAGTGAGGATGAGCAGTTCTTC. Protein: CATGGGSEDEQFF. The chain is built from TRBV24-1 and TRBJ2-1; the D gene is possibly TRBD2 (6 bases). CDR1 KGHDR and CDR2 SFDVKD come from the germline V gene. V dropped 9 bases and J dropped 8 bases, with 16 bases sitting between them. CDR3 size: 13 residues.

This clonotype was seen ten or more times. A much larger clone differs by one base, so this may be a read error. The CDR3 coding sequence is TGTGCCAGCCCACCACCTTTTATCACCTACAATGAGCAGTTCTTC. It yields the protein CASPPPFITYNEQFF. This rearrangement joins TRBV18 to TRBJ2-1; no clear D gene. CDR3 length equals 15 residues. The germline gives CDR1 KGHSH, CDR2 LQKENI.

Ten or more counts support this clonotype. The chain combines TRBV20-1 with TRBJ2-7; D may be TRBD2 (5 bases). The V gene's germline CDR1 is DFQATT and CDR2 SNEGSKA (reference sequence). Trimming took off 4 bases at V and 5 bases at J, with 15 bases between the two ends. The CDR3 has 13 residues. The CDR3 DNA sequence: TGCAGTGCTAACGGGGTCCTAAAGGACGAGCAGTACTTC. Residues: CSANGVLKDEQYF.

The table lists this clonotype with many counts. The genes are TRBV20-1 and TRBJ2-1, with 9 bases identical to TRBD2. This CDR3 has 15 residues. The V gene's germline CDR1 is DFQATT and CDR2 SNEGSKA (reference sequence). Trimming took 3 bases from V and 5 from J; bases not matched to a gene: 8. The CDR3 sequence: CSASRASGDNNEQFF. The CDR3 DNA is TGCAGTGCTAGTCGCGCTAGCGGGGACAACAATGAGCAGTTCTTC.

The sample holds many counts of this clonotype. The chain couples TRBV9 to TRBJ2-3; either TRBD1 or TRBD2 may fit D (6 bases each). This CDR3 region has 15 residues. V shed 0 bases and J shed 2 bases, with 10 bases lying between them. In germline, CDR1 is SGDLS, CDR2 YYNGEE. CDR3 protein: CASSVAGGATDTQYF. CDR3 bases: TGTGCCAGCAGCGTAGCCGGGGGCGCCACAGATACGCAGTATTTT. Together with reference TRBV9 and TRBJ2-3, the CDR3 gives the full variable domain: DSGVTQTPKHLITATGQRVTLRCSPRSGDLSVYWYQQSLDQGLQFLIQYYNGEERAKGNILERFSAQQFPDLHSELNLSSLELGDSALYFCASSVAGGATDTQYFGPGTRLTVL.

At least ten counts were recorded for this clonotype. This chain uses TRBV11-2 with TRBJ1-4; D is uncertain. V lost 3 bases to trimming and J lost 8 bases, with 13 bases between them. This CDR3 region has 14 residues. Germline V gives CDR1 SGHAT, CDR2 FQNNGV. This chain's CDR3 is CASSFRGAREKLFF. The CDR3 bases are TGTGCCAGCAGCTTCCGGGGAGCTCGGGAAAAACTGTTTTTT.

This clonotype was counted many times. CDR3 in DNA: TGTGCCAGCAGGGCAAACACAGATACGCAGTATTTT. It encodes CASRANTDTQYF. The chain combines TRBV6-5 with TRBJ2-3; D is uncertain. Per the germline V gene, CDR1 is MNHEY and CDR2 is SVGAGI. This CDR3 is built from 12 residues. The germline V and J ends were trimmed by 6 bases and 2 bases, with 6 bases remaining between them.

In this sample, this clonotype turned up many times. The V call is TRBV7-8, the J call TRBJ2-5, with TRBD1 as a possible D gene (6 bases). V lost 6 bases and J 4 bases, leaving 12 bases between the germline ends. CDR1 is SGHVS and CDR2 is FQNEAQ in the germline V gene. CDR3 length: 13 residues. This CDR3 is CASRFRGTETQYF. For the CDR3, the DNA is TGTGCCAGCAGGTTTAGGGGGACAGAGACCCAGTACTTC.

In its sample, this clonotype was seen many times. V gene TRBV9 combines with J gene TRBJ1-5; TRBD1 matches 10 bases. This CDR3 contains 15 residues. CDR1 and CDR2 from the germline V gene are SGDLS and YYNGEE. The junction had 6 bases not matched to a gene; V was cut back by 2 bases and J by 7 bases. The CDR3, as DNA: TGTGCCAGCAGCGTGGGGACAGGGGTTTGGCAGCCCCAGCATTTT. This translates into CASSVGTGVWQPQHF.